This entry is about one T cell receptor beta chain. Its antigen is unidentified. The data are from a study of identical twins. Study-level findings and limits: There was an excess of low generation probability in the out-of-frame alpha sequences that twins shared. For zero-insertion analyses, partial confounding could come from invariant MAIT and iNKT cells. It was out-of-frame TCR alpha sharing in monozygotic twins that models underestimated.

Unique molecular identifiers were present on cDNA, and template switching added a universal primer site. TCRdb ran MiXCR on the 5' RACE reads and lists one entry per CDR3 protein. The repertoire has around 1.7 million distinct CDR3 sequences, more than 30% of them found once; the top ten carry about 0.27%. Input material: cord blood. This TCR came from a newborn girl in good health.

CDR3 in DNA: TGTGCCAGCAGTGACTTCCGGTTGTACGAGCAGTACTTC. Its protein is CASSDFRLYEQYF. This sequence joins TRBV2 and TRBJ2-4; D call uncertain. The end of the DNA fits TRBJ2-7 better, so the J call may be wrong. Germline-derived CDR1 and CDR2 are SNHLY and FYNNEI. The CDR3 spans 13 residues.